This is a list of T cell receptor beta chains from one sample in a study of shared clonotypes between healthy human individuals. TCRdb's table, derived via immunoSEQ multiplex PCR, lists solely in-frame clones and lacks some. The sample yields approximately 500,000 clones, approximately 79% seen once. Input material: PBMCs. The receptor set was obtained from a woman aged 40 to 50 in good health. Some clones in this sample may be carry-over from other donors' samples. Each CDR3 is given with its conserved first and last residue. Each record gives: V gene, J gene, CDR3 protein.

>TRBV28|TRBJ2-2
CASSAGVTGELFF
>TRBV15|TRBJ2-7
CATSRDGLAGLYEQYF
>TRBV6-6|TRBJ2-2
CASSRVGGELFF
>TRBV19|TRBJ2-1
CASSIIRGGRYNEQFF
>TRBV27|TRBJ1-1
CASSSRLTGFTEAFF
>TRBV19|TRBJ2-7
CASSTPGQVGYEQYF
>TRBV4-3|TRBJ1-4
CASSQDGPDLGEKLFF
>TRBV7-6|TRBJ2-5
CASSPKFGAQETQYF
>TRBV7-6|TRBJ2-2
CASSLVRETGELFF
>TRBV10-3|TRBJ2-1
CAISEAGFYLF
>TRBV7-2|TRBJ2-7
CASSLGPHSYEQYF
>TRBV27|TRBJ2-3
CASSFVAYTDTQYF
>TRBV19|TRBJ1-5
CASSGLIYSNQPQHF
>TRBV27|TRBJ2-1
CASSWTSGRAESYNEQFF
>TRBV5-1|TRBJ2-1
CASSLAAGGLSYNEQFF
>TRBV19|TRBJ2-2
CASRGVFPGELFF
>TRBV28|TRBJ2-1
CASSPGGGERGEQFF
>TRBV7-9|TRBJ2-3
CASSLGLGGADTQYF
>TRBV2|TRBJ2-5
CASSPPGTQYF
>TRBV5-1|TRBJ2-7
CASTLQTGGGYEQYF
>TRBV7-2|TRBJ1-1
CASSFGTGSSTEAFF
>TRBV18|TRBJ2-3
CASSPVAPTSGSITDTQYF
>TRBV6-1|TRBJ2-3
CASGSGTGLTDTQYF
>TRBV5-4|TRBJ2-5
CASSQGTSGGTQETQYF
>TRBV10-3|TRBJ2-3
CAISESTSGRRTDTQYF
>TRBV28|TRBJ2-7
CASSPIFYEQYF
>TRBV5-1|TRBJ2-1
CASSYRVNEQFF
>TRBV18|TRBJ2-7
CASSPLPTRADYEQYF
>TRBV11-2|TRBJ2-7
CASSLLIASSSYEQYF
>TRBV6-4|TRBJ2-7
CASSDRRSYEQYF
>TRBV6-6|TRBJ1-6
CASNPTGGYTPLHF
>TRBV27|TRBJ2-3
CASSPRQGPDTQYF
>TRBV4-2|TRBJ2-7
CASSQNRGREQYF
>TRBV2|TRBJ1-1
CASSEGWNTEAFF
>TRBV4-3|TRBJ1-6
CASSPRGSSYNSPLHF
>TRBV5-1|TRBJ2-2
CASSPSGSKTGELFF
>TRBV20-1|TRBJ2-1
CSRGDYNEQFF
>TRBV30|TRBJ1-1
CAYKIRLNTEAFF
>TRBV19|TRBJ1-4
CASSLVAATNEKLFF
>TRBV7-6|TRBJ2-5
CASSLGFGQETQYF